This T cell receptor beta chain was retrieved from a study of T-cell memory formation after mild COVID-19. MiXCR was run by TCRdb on the 5' RACE reads, yielding one entry per CDR3 protein. The table includes approximately 300,000 distinct CDR3 sequences, about 16% detected once. This clonotype was seen a few times. Germline CDR1 SGHTA, CDR2 FQGNSA. V was pared by 7 bases and J by 0 bases, with 10 bases between. This CDR3 is built from 14 residues. Source material: PBMCs or a T cell subset sorted from them (not recorded which). This chain links TRBV7-2 with TRBJ2-4; D gene unclear. The sequence was obtained from a man between 18 and 35 years old who had mild COVID-19 (a few samples of this study predate the infection). Cell type and time point are not known. The DNA for the CDR3 is TGTGCCAGCACCGGCCCCGTAGCCAAAAACATTCAGTACTTC. It codes for CASTGPVAKNIQYF.